The rows below give T cell receptor beta chains drawn from one sample of a study of T cells in Graves' hyperthyroidism and ophthalmopathy. TCRdb reanalysed the multiplex PCR reads using MiXCR and keeps one entry per CDR3 protein. The sample lists around 690,000 distinct CDR3 sequences, around a sixth occurring once. Sequencing was carried out using blood. The source is a man aged 45-65 years with Graves' hyperthyroidism. The CDR3 runs from the conserved cysteine through the conserved F or W. Each record gives: V gene, clone size, CDR3 length, D gene, J gene, CDR3 protein, CDR3 DNA. A D gene is named only where the DNA matches it firmly. The size entry is marked missing in some rows and otherwise reads once, few, many or a size class.

v_gene: TRBV6-2/TRBV6-3; abundance: many; len: 15; d_gene: TRBD2; j_gene: TRBJ2-1; CDR3aa: CASSYIAGGEGEQFF; CDR3nt: TGTGCCAGCAGTTACATAGCGGGAGGTGAGGGTGAGCAGTTCTTC
v_gene: TRBV7-3; abundance: -; len: 14; d_gene: -; j_gene: TRBJ2-3; CDR3aa: CASSLMWSTDTQYF; CDR3nt: TGTGCCAGCAGCTTAATGTGGAGCACAGATACGCAGTATTTT
v_gene: TRBV10-1; abundance: few; len: 17; d_gene: TRBD2; j_gene: TRBJ2-2; CDR3aa: CASSGLALAGETGELFF; CDR3nt: TGCGCCAGCAGTGGTCTAGCGCTAGCGGGAGAAACCGGGGAGCTGTTTTTT
v_gene: TRBV28; abundance: many; len: 13; d_gene: -; j_gene: TRBJ2-7; CDR3aa: CASRVGVPYEQYF; CDR3nt: TGTGCCAGCAGGGTGGGTGTTCCCTACGAGCAGTACTTC
v_gene: TRBV29-1; abundance: -; len: 13; d_gene: -; j_gene: TRBJ2-1; CDR3aa: CSVARDPYNEQFF; CDR3nt: TGCAGCGTTGCCAGGGACCCCTACAATGAGCAGTTCTTC
v_gene: TRBV7-3; abundance: -; len: 16; d_gene: TRBD2; j_gene: TRBJ2-2; CDR3aa: CASSLSERGLAGELFF; CDR3nt: TGTGCCAGCAGCTTAAGTGAGCGGGGTCTCGCCGGGGAGCTGTTTTTT
v_gene: TRBV5-1; abundance: many; len: 14; d_gene: TRBD2; j_gene: TRBJ2-1; CDR3aa: CASAGGSHYNEQFF; CDR3nt: TGCGCCAGCGCAGGCGGGAGTCATTACAATGAGCAGTTCTTC
v_gene: TRBV19; abundance: -; len: 16; d_gene: -; j_gene: TRBJ2-7; CDR3aa: CASSTRRGTPRYEQYF; CDR3nt: TGTGCCAGTAGTACCCGACGGGGAACTCCTCGTTACGAGCAGTACTTC
v_gene: TRBV9; abundance: -; len: 17; d_gene: TRBD1; j_gene: TRBJ1-1; CDR3aa: CASSVDPRDRVQTEAFF; CDR3nt: TGTGCCAGCAGCGTAGACCCCCGGGACAGGGTACAGACCGAAGCTTTCTTT
v_gene: TRBV7-8; abundance: -; len: 16; d_gene: -; j_gene: TRBJ2-6; CDR3aa: CASSSRTGTGANVLTF; CDR3nt: TGTGCCAGCAGCTCACGGACGGGGACTGGGGCCAACGTCCTGACTTTC
v_gene: TRBV29-1; abundance: many; len: 15; d_gene: -; j_gene: TRBJ1-3; CDR3aa: CSVEPAPSSGNTIYF; CDR3nt: TGCAGCGTTGAACCAGCACCCAGCTCTGGAAACACCATATATTTT
v_gene: TRBV30; abundance: -; len: 14; d_gene: -; j_gene: TRBJ1-2; CDR3aa: CAWIPGVATNGYTF; CDR3nt: TGTGCCTGGATACCGGGGGTGGCCACTAATGGCTACACCTTC
v_gene: TRBV10-1; abundance: few; len: 15; d_gene: TRBD2; j_gene: TRBJ2-3; CDR3aa: CASSDSGRGTDTQYF; CDR3nt: TGCGCCAGCAGTGACAGCGGGAGGGGCACAGATACGCAGTATTTT
v_gene: TRBV11-2; abundance: many; len: 15; d_gene: -; j_gene: TRBJ2-3; CDR3aa: CASSQEGGRTDTQYF; CDR3nt: TGTGCCAGCAGCCAAGAGGGGGGCCGGACAGATACGCAGTATTTT
v_gene: TRBV5-1; abundance: few; len: 16; d_gene: -; j_gene: TRBJ2-3; CDR3aa: CASSRRDSEFTDTQYF; CDR3nt: TGCGCCAGCAGCCGCCGGGACTCCGAATTTACAGATACGCAGTATTTT
v_gene: TRBV7-2; abundance: -; len: 16; d_gene: -; j_gene: TRBJ1-5; CDR3aa: CASSSGSAGGNQPQHF; CDR3nt: TGTGCCAGCAGCTCAGGTTCGGCAGGGGGCAATCAGCCCCAGCATTTT
v_gene: TRBV7-3; abundance: many; len: 14; d_gene: -; j_gene: TRBJ2-2; CDR3aa: CASSSRGPSGELFF; CDR3nt: TGTGCCAGCAGCTCTAGAGGGCCGTCCGGGGAGCTGTTTTTT
v_gene: TRBV5-1; abundance: few; len: 14; d_gene: TRBD2; j_gene: TRBJ2-7; CDR3aa: CASSHGLAGDEQYF; CDR3nt: TGCGCCAGCAGCCATGGACTAGCGGGAGATGAGCAGTACTTC
v_gene: TRBV30; abundance: -; len: 13; d_gene: -; j_gene: TRBJ2-7; CDR3aa: CAWSRGEGQEQYF; CDR3nt: TGTGCCTGGAGTAGGGGGGAGGGCCAAGAGCAGTACTTC
v_gene: TRBV9; abundance: few; len: 15; d_gene: -; j_gene: TRBJ2-3; CDR3aa: CASSVERASTDTQYF; CDR3nt: TGTGCCAGCAGCGTAGAGCGGGCTAGCACAGATACGCAGTATTTT
v_gene: TRBV5-4; abundance: -; len: 13; d_gene: -; j_gene: TRBJ2-2; CDR3aa: CAGRGANTGELFF; CDR3nt: TGTGCCGGACGCGGGGCCAACACCGGGGAGCTGTTTTTT
v_gene: TRBV4-3; abundance: few; len: 15; d_gene: -; j_gene: TRBJ2-5; CDR3aa: CASSRTDRVQETQYF; CDR3nt: TGCGCCAGCAGCCGCACGGACCGGGTCCAAGAGACCCAGTACTTC
v_gene: TRBV3-1; abundance: many; len: 14; d_gene: TRBD1; j_gene: TRBJ2-7; CDR3aa: CASSQASGGVEQYF; CDR3nt: TGTGCCAGCAGCCAAGCTTCAGGGGGCGTCGAGCAGTACTTC
v_gene: TRBV6-1; abundance: many; len: 14; d_gene: TRBD2; j_gene: TRBJ2-1; CDR3aa: CASKGLAVYNEQFF; CDR3nt: TGTGCCAGCAAGGGACTAGCGGTATACAATGAGCAGTTCTTC
v_gene: TRBV27; abundance: many; len: 13; d_gene: TRBD2; j_gene: TRBJ2-7; CDR3aa: CASSLTSGRREYF; CDR3nt: TGTGCCAGCAGTCTGACTAGCGGGAGACGAGAGTACTTC
v_gene: TRBV6-5; abundance: many; len: 16; d_gene: TRBD1; j_gene: TRBJ1-1; CDR3aa: CASSYSPTGMNTEAFF; CDR3nt: TGTGCCAGCAGTTACTCTCCGACAGGGATGAACACTGAAGCTTTCTTT
v_gene: TRBV20-1; abundance: few; len: 15; d_gene: TRBD1; j_gene: TRBJ2-3; CDR3aa: CSALPPGQGADTQYF; CDR3nt: TGCAGTGCACTACCCCCGGGACAGGGCGCCGATACGCAGTATTTT
v_gene: TRBV3-1; abundance: few; len: 12; d_gene: -; j_gene: TRBJ2-3; CDR3aa: CASSQDLSPQYF; CDR3nt: TGTGCCAGCAGCCAAGATCTTTCCCCGCAGTATTTT
v_gene: TRBV19; abundance: -; len: 16; d_gene: -; j_gene: TRBJ2-2; CDR3aa: CASSGSWGANTGELFF; CDR3nt: TGTGCCAGTAGTGGGAGTTGGGGAGCGAACACCGGGGAGCTGTTTTTT
v_gene: TRBV6-5; abundance: few; len: 15; d_gene: TRBD2; j_gene: TRBJ2-1; CDR3aa: CASSYSGGGYNEQFF; CDR3nt: TGTGCCAGCAGTTACTCCGGCGGGGGGTACAATGAGCAGTTCTTC
v_gene: TRBV6-2/TRBV6-3; abundance: -; len: 15; d_gene: -; j_gene: TRBJ1-1; CDR3aa: CASSYLRAANTEAFF; CDR3nt: TGTGCCAGCAGCTACCTAAGGGCTGCGAACACTGAAGCTTTCTTT
v_gene: TRBV28; abundance: many; len: 14; d_gene: -; j_gene: TRBJ1-6; CDR3aa: CASSHRVPNSPLHF; CDR3nt: TGTGCCAGCAGTCACAGGGTTCCAAATTCACCCCTCCACTTT
v_gene: TRBV3-1; abundance: many; len: 13; d_gene: -; j_gene: TRBJ2-3; CDR3aa: CASSQERTDTQYF; CDR3nt: TGTGCCAGCAGCCAGGAACGCACAGATACGCAGTATTTT
v_gene: TRBV2; abundance: many; len: 13; d_gene: -; j_gene: TRBJ2-7; CDR3aa: CASSLSRNYEQYF; CDR3nt: TGTGCCAGCAGCCTATCTAGAAACTACGAGCAGTACTTC
v_gene: TRBV28; abundance: many; len: 15; d_gene: TRBD2; j_gene: TRBJ2-7; CDR3aa: CASRGLAETFYEQYF; CDR3nt: TGTGCCAGCAGGGGACTAGCGGAGACCTTCTACGAGCAGTACTTC
v_gene: TRBV10-3; abundance: -; len: 17; d_gene: TRBD2; j_gene: TRBJ2-1; CDR3aa: CAIRTLEGSGRYNEQFF; CDR3nt: TGTGCCATCAGGACCCTTGAGGGTAGCGGGAGGTACAATGAGCAGTTCTTC
v_gene: TRBV7-2; abundance: -; len: 12; d_gene: -; j_gene: TRBJ2-1; CDR3aa: CASSLVKGEQFF; CDR3nt: TGTGCCAGCAGCTTAGTTAAGGGAGAGCAGTTCTTC
v_gene: TRBV10-3; abundance: -; len: 13; d_gene: -; j_gene: TRBJ1-5; CDR3aa: CATGPGQGRPQHF; CDR3nt: TGTGCCACGGGCCCCGGGCAGGGACGGCCCCAGCATTTT
v_gene: TRBV5-1; abundance: -; len: 14; d_gene: TRBD2; j_gene: TRBJ2-3; CDR3aa: CASGLAGATDTQYF; CDR3nt: TGCGCCAGCGGACTAGCGGGAGCTACAGATACGCAGTATTTT
v_gene: TRBV3-1; abundance: few; len: 16; d_gene: -; j_gene: TRBJ1-3; CDR3aa: CASSHVDRNSGNTIYF; CDR3nt: TGTGCCAGCAGCCATGTTGACAGGAACTCTGGAAACACCATATATTTT
v_gene: TRBV3-1; abundance: many; len: 10; d_gene: -; j_gene: TRBJ2-7; CDR3aa: CASSRYEQYF; CDR3nt: TGTGCCAGCAGTCGTTACGAGCAGTACTTC
v_gene: TRBV6-1; abundance: many; len: 17; d_gene: TRBD1; j_gene: TRBJ1-1; CDR3aa: CASSEYVSRGVNTEAFF; CDR3nt: TGTGCCAGCAGTGAATATGTTTCCAGGGGGGTGAACACTGAAGCTTTCTTT
v_gene: TRBV7-9; abundance: -; len: 14; d_gene: -; j_gene: TRBJ1-4; CDR3aa: CASSTGHKNEKLFF; CDR3nt: TGTGCCAGCAGCACAGGGCATAAGAATGAAAAACTGTTTTTT
v_gene: TRBV6-1; abundance: -; len: 15; d_gene: TRBD1; j_gene: TRBJ1-6; CDR3aa: CASRPGQGLNSPLHF; CDR3nt: TGTGCCAGCAGACCCGGACAGGGACTGAATTCACCCCTCCACTTT
v_gene: TRBV6-2/TRBV6-3; abundance: many; len: 13; d_gene: -; j_gene: TRBJ2-5; CDR3aa: CARSYGTQETQYF; CDR3nt: TGTGCCCGCAGTTACGGGACACAAGAGACCCAGTACTTC
v_gene: TRBV12-3/TRBV12-4; abundance: many; len: 12; d_gene: -; j_gene: TRBJ1-1; CDR3aa: CASSGRPAEAFF; CDR3nt: TGTGCCAGCAGTGGGAGGCCCGCTGAAGCTTTCTTT
v_gene: TRBV7-9; abundance: many; len: 15; d_gene: -; j_gene: TRBJ2-7; CDR3aa: CASSSSVLDRYEQYF; CDR3nt: TGTGCCAGCAGCTCCTCAGTTTTGGACCGCTACGAGCAGTACTTC
v_gene: TRBV11-2; abundance: many; len: 14; d_gene: -; j_gene: TRBJ2-7; CDR3aa: CASGDVGGLYEQYF; CDR3nt: TGTGCCAGCGGCGATGTTGGGGGCTTGTACGAGCAGTACTTC
v_gene: TRBV5-1; abundance: once; len: 15; d_gene: TRBD1; j_gene: TRBJ1-2; CDR3aa: CASSGRPGQINGYTF; CDR3nt: TGCGCCAGCAGCGGGAGACCGGGACAGATAAATGGCTACACCTTC
v_gene: TRBV2; abundance: many; len: 15; d_gene: -; j_gene: TRBJ1-5; CDR3aa: CASSAQGYSNQPQHF; CDR3nt: TGTGCCAGCAGCGCTCAGGGATATAGCAATCAGCCCCAGCATTTT
v_gene: TRBV6-1; abundance: many; len: 15; d_gene: -; j_gene: TRBJ1-5; CDR3aa: CASSEGLYSNQPQHF; CDR3nt: TGTGCCAGCAGTGAAGGCCTATATAGCAATCAGCCCCAGCATTTT
v_gene: TRBV14; abundance: many; len: 14; d_gene: -; j_gene: TRBJ2-7; CDR3aa: CASSQRGIEYEQYF; CDR3nt: TGTGCCAGCAGCCAGAGGGGAATAGAATACGAGCAGTACTTC
v_gene: TRBV20-1; abundance: -; len: 13; d_gene: TRBD1; j_gene: TRBJ1-1; CDR3aa: CSASRTGVGEAFF; CDR3nt: TGCAGTGCTAGTCGCACAGGGGTGGGTGAAGCTTTCTTT
v_gene: TRBV6-2/TRBV6-3; abundance: many; len: 14; d_gene: TRBD2; j_gene: TRBJ2-1; CDR3aa: CASSYTGLANEQFF; CDR3nt: TGTGCCAGCAGTTACACGGGACTAGCCAATGAGCAGTTCTTC
v_gene: TRBV20-1; abundance: few; len: 14; d_gene: TRBD2; j_gene: TRBJ2-3; CDR3aa: CSAVSGASTDTQYF; CDR3nt: TGCAGTGCTGTCAGCGGGGCTAGCACAGATACGCAGTATTTT
v_gene: TRBV6-1; abundance: -; len: 16; d_gene: TRBD2; j_gene: TRBJ2-1; CDR3aa: CASSAGSGRVSNEQFF; CDR3nt: TGTGCCAGCAGTGCGGGTAGCGGGAGAGTCAGCAATGAGCAGTTCTTC
v_gene: TRBV19; abundance: few; len: 14; d_gene: -; j_gene: TRBJ2-4; CDR3aa: CASSAPGRRDIQYF; CDR3nt: TGTGCCAGTAGTGCCCCGGGACGGCGCGACATTCAGTACTTC
v_gene: TRBV7-6; abundance: many; len: 13; d_gene: -; j_gene: TRBJ1-1; CDR3aa: CASSLGQKTEAFF; CDR3nt: TGTGCCAGCAGCTTAGGGCAGAAGACTGAAGCTTTCTTT
v_gene: TRBV28; abundance: many; len: 11; d_gene: -; j_gene: TRBJ2-7; CDR3aa: CASSQWGEQYF; CDR3nt: TGTGCCAGCAGCCAATGGGGCGAGCAGTACTTC
v_gene: TRBV12-3/TRBV12-4; abundance: few; len: 12; d_gene: -; j_gene: TRBJ1-1; CDR3aa: CASSFLPPEAFF; CDR3nt: TGTGCCAGCAGTTTCCTCCCCCCTGAAGCTTTCTTT